The clone carrying this TCR beta chain was seen ten or more times. Its cognate antigen is unknown. TCRdb itself ran the RACE reads through MiXCR, one entry per CDR3 protein. The sample holds some 78,000 distinct CDR3 sequences, 8.6% seen once. Time point of the sample: healthy volunteer bleed at 6 weeks. Unfractionated whole blood was the source of the extracted total RNA. The sample comes from a study of human T cells and chemical hapten exposure. Study results and limitations: Sensitizing to DPC left TCRs with a frequency above 1 in 1000 unaltered.

CDR1 is SGHNT, CDR2 YENEEA, per germline. The V segment lost 5 bases and the J segment 0 bases; nucleotides outside the gene matches: 11. The CDR3 consists of 19 residues. V is TRBV11-3 and J is TRBJ2-2; 11 bases are a match to TRBD1. The sequencing sample was made of whole blood. The clonotype was recovered from a male donor in good health. Some clones in this sample may be carry-over from other donors' samples. The CDR3 DNA sequence: TGTGCCAGCAGCCCCGGGACAGGGGGTTTGCTTTCGAACACCGGGGAGCTGTTTTTT. Protein sequence: CASSPGTGGLLSNTGELFF. The whole variable domain, filled in from reference TRBV11-3 and TRBJ2-2, reads EAGVVQSPRYKIIEKKQPVAFWCNPISGHNTLYWYLQNLGQGPELLIRYENEEAVDDSQLPKDRFSAERLKGVDSTLKIQPAELGDSAVYLCASSPGTGGLLSNTGELFFGEGSRLTVL.